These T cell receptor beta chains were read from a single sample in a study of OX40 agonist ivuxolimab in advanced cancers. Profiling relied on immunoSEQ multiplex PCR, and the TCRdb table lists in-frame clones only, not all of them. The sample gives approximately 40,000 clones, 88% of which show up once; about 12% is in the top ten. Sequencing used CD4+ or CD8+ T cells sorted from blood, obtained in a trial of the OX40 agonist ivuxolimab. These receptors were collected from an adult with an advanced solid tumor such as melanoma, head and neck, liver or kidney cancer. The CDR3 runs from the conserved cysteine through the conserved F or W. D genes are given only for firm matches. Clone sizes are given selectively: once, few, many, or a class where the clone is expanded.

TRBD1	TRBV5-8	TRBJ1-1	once	CASSLALPTGRTEAFF	TGTGCCAGCAGCTTGGCACTGCCGACAGGGAGGACTGAAGCTTTCTTT
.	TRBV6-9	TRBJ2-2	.	CASSWTGELFF	TGTGCCAGCAGTTGGACCGGGGAGCTGTTTTTT
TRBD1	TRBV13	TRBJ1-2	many	CASSASLQGARTF	TGTGCCAGCAGCGCTAGTTTACAGGGGGCGCGGACCTTC
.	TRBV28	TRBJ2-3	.	CASTLGREKTDTQYF	TGTGCCAGCACCTTGGGCCGGGAGAAAACAGATACGCAGTATTTT
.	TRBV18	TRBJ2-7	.	CASSGRMGGVEQYF	TGTGCCAGCTCCGGCCGGATGGGCGGGGTGGAGCAGTACTTC
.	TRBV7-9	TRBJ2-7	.	CASSSGQGGSAVKQYF	TGTGCCAGCAGCTCCGGACAGGGAGGGAGTGCGGTTAAGCAGTACTTC
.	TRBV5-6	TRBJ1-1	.	CASSFKWRQPNTEAFF	TGTGCCAGCAGCTTTAAGTGGAGACAACCAAACACTGAAGCTTTCTTT
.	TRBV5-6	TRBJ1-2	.	CASSQGLAFYGYTF	TGTGCCAGCAGCCAAGGGCTGGCTTTCTATGGCTACACCTTC
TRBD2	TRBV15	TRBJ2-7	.	CATIKEREGTYEQYF	TGTGCCACCATCAAAGAGAGGGAGGGAACCTACGAGCAGTACTTC
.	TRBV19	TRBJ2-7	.	CASSILQGPYEQYF	TGTGCCAGTAGTATATTACAGGGTCCCTACGAGCAGTACTTC
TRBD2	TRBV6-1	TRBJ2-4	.	CASSAFGGIIQYF	TGTGCCAGCAGTGCGTTCGGGGGGATCATTCAGTACTTC
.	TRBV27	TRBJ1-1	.	CASSLKGDTEAFF	TGTGCCAGCAGTTTAAAAGGGGACACTGAAGCTTTCTTT
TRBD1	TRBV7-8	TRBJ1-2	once	CASSLAGQAYGYTF	TGTGCCAGCAGCTTAGCGGGACAGGCCTATGGCTACACCTTC
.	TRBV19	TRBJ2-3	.	CASSSRERVTDTQYF	TGTGCCAGTAGTTCCCGGGAGCGGGTCACAGATACGCAGTATTTT
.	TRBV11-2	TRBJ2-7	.	CASSHGQSSYEQYF	TGTGCCAGCAGCCATGGACAGAGCTCCTACGAGCAGTACTTC
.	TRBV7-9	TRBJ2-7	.	CASSPRFEQYF	TGTGCCAGCAGCCCCCGGTTCGAGCAGTACTTC
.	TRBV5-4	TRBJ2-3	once	CASSLWVPTDTQYF	TGTGCCAGCAGCTTGTGGGTACCTACAGATACGCAGTATTTT
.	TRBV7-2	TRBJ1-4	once	CASSPAANEKLFF	TGTGCCAGCAGCCCAGCGGCTAATGAAAAACTGTTTTTT
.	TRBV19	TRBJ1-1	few	CASSPQGPEAFF	TGTGCCAGTAGTCCCCAGGGCCCTGAAGCTTTCTTT
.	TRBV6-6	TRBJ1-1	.	CASSQRDPQYSEAFF	TGTGCCAGCAGCCAACGGGACCCACAGTATAGTGAAGCTTTCTTT
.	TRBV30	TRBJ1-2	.	CAWSSPGWNYGYTF	TGTGCCTGGAGTTCCCCGGGCTGGAACTATGGCTACACCTTC
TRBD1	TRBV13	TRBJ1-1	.	CASSSSGTGATEAFF	TGTGCCAGCAGCTCCTCCGGGACAGGGGCCACTGAAGCTTTCTTT
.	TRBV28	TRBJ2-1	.	CASSLSSYNEQFF	TGTGCCAGCAGTTTGAGCTCCTACAATGAGCAGTTCTTC
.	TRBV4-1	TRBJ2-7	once	CASSQVAQPTYEQYF	TGCGCCAGCAGCCAAGTCGCACAGCCCACCTACGAGCAGTACTTC
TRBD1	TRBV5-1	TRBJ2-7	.	CASSSTGVTYEQYF	TGCGCCAGCAGCAGTACAGGGGTAACCTACGAGCAGTACTTC
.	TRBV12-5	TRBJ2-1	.	CASGGTIYNEQFF	TGTGCTAGTGGTGGGACAATCTACAATGAGCAGTTCTTC
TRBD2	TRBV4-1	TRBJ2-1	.	CASSRVIKTSLSREQFF	TGCGCCAGCAGCAGGGTAATTAAGACTAGCCTTAGTCGGGAGCAGTTCTTC
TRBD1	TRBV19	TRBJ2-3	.	CASRDRDRAPDTQYF	TGTGCCAGTAGGGACCGGGACAGGGCCCCAGATACGCAGTATTTT
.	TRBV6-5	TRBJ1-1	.	CASSYDPKNTEAFF	TGTGCCAGCAGTTACGACCCCAAGAACACTGAAGCTTTCTTT
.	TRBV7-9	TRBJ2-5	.	CASSLQKVFETQYF	TGTGCCAGCAGCTTACAGAAGGTCTTTGAGACCCAGTACTTC
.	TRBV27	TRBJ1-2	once	CASTPQGYGYGYTF	TGTGCCAGCACCCCACAGGGATACGGCTATGGCTACACCTTC
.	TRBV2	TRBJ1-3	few	CASSGRFSGNTIYF	TGTGCCAGCAGTGGGCGGTTCTCTGGAAACACCATATATTTT
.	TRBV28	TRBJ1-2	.	CASSFRVGSPGYGYTF	TGTGCCAGCAGTTTTAGGGTCGGATCCCCTGGCTATGGCTACACCTTC
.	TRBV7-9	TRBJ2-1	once	CASSSWNEQFF	TGTGCCAGCAGCTCGTGGAATGAGCAGTTCTTC
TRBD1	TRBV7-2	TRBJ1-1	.	CASSLAGDRAPDGNTEAFF	TGTGCCAGCAGCTTAGCCGGGGACAGGGCCCCCGATGGGAACACTGAAGCTTTCTTT
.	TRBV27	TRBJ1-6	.	CASSPGPGPYNSPLHF	TGTGCCAGCAGCCCGGGTCCGGGTCCCTATAATTCACCCCTCCACTTT
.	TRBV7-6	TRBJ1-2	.	CASSHTPAPVSGYTF	TGTGCCAGCAGCCACACGCCAGCCCCAGTTAGTGGCTACACCTTC
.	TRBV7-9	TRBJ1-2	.	CASSPGPGLGYGYTF	TGTGCCAGCAGCCCCGGGCCCGGTCTAGGATATGGCTACACCTTC
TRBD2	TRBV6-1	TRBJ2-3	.	CASSEVPLELAGSTDTQYF	TGTGCCAGCAGTGAAGTCCCGCTTGAACTAGCGGGGAGCACAGATACGCAGTATTTT
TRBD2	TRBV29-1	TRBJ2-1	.	CSVELAGGKYNEQFF	TGCAGCGTTGAACTAGCGGGAGGGAAATACAATGAGCAGTTCTTC
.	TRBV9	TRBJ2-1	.	CASSVGRGAGGEQFF	TGTGCCAGCAGCGTAGGCAGGGGGGCTGGAGGTGAGCAGTTCTTC
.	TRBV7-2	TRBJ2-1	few	CASSPGTVVDEQFF	TGTGCCAGCAGCCCCGGGACTGTCGTCGATGAGCAGTTCTTC
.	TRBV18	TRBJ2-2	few	CASSRGEELFF	TGTGCCAGCTCACGTGGTGAGGAGCTGTTTTTT
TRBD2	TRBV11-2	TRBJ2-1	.	CASSFSGGAGDEQFF	TGTGCCAGCAGCTTTTCCGGGGGGGCAGGCGATGAGCAGTTCTTC
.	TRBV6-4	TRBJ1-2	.	CASSPRSDTHNTLGYTF	TGTGCCAGCAGCCCCAGATCAGACACTCACAACACACTTGGCTACACCTTC
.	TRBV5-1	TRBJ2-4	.	CASSFRLSGDIQYF	TGCGCCAGCAGCTTCCGCCTGTCAGGTGACATTCAGTACTTC
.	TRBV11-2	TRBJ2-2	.	CASSLEAVNTGELFF	TGTGCCAGCAGCTTAGAGGCGGTGAACACCGGGGAGCTGTTTTTT
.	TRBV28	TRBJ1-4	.	CASSPPVADEKLFF	TGTGCCAGCAGCCCGCCAGTGGCTGATGAAAAACTGTTTTTT
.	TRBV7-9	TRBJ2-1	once	CASSSPLGSSYNEQFF	TGTGCCAGCAGCTCCCCACTTGGGAGCTCCTACAATGAGCAGTTCTTC
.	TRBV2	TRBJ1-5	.	CASSYFPPTGSNQPQHF	TGTGCCAGCAGTTATTTCCCCCCTACAGGGAGCAATCAGCCCCAGCATTTT
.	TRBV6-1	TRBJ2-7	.	CASSDEGRGLYEQYF	TGTGCCAGCAGTGACGAGGGCCGGGGGCTCTACGAGCAGTACTTC
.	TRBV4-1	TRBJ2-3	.	CASSQVQSTDTQYF	TGCGCCAGCAGCCAAGTTCAGAGCACAGATACGCAGTATTTT
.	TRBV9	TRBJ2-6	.	CASSPGGGSGANVLTF	TGTGCCAGCAGCCCCGGGGGCGGCTCTGGGGCCAACGTCCTGACTTTC
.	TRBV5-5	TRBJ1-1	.	CASSSQAGQYDTEAFF	TGTGCCAGCAGCTCCCAAGCCGGGCAGTACGACACTGAAGCTTTCTTT